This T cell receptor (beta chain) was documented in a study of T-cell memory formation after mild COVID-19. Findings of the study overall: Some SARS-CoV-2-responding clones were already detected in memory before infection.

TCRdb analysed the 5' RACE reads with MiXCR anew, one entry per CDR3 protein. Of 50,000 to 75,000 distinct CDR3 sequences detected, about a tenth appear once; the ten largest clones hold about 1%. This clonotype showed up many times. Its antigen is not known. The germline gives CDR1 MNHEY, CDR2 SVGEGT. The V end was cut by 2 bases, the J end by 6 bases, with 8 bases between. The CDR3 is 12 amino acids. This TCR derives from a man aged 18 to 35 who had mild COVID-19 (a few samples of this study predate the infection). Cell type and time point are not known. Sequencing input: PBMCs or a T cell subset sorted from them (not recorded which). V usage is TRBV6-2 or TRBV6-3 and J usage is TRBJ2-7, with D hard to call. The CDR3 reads CASSYTAFEQYF. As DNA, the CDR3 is TGTGCCAGCAGTTACACGGCATTCGAGCAGTACTTC.